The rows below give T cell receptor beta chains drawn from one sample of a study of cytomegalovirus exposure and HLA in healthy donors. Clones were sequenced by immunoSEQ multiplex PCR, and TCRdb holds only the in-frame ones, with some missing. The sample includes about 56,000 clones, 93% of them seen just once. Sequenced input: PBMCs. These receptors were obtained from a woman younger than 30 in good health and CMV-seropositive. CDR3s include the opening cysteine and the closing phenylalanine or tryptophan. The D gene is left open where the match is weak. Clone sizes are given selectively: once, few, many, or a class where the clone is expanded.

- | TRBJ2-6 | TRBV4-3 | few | CASSQFHSGANVLTF | TGCGCCAGCAGCCAATTCCACTCTGGGGCCAACGTCCTGACTTTC
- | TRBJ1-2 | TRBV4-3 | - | CASSQDLGDGYTF | TGCGCCAGCAGCCAAGATTTAGGGGATGGCTACACCTTC
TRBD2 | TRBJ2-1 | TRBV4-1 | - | CASSQAQRGNYNEQFF | TGCGCCAGCAGCCAAGCCCAGCGGGGGAACTACAATGAGCAGTTCTTC
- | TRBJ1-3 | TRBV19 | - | CASSNWGLNTIYF | TGTGCCAGTAGTAACTGGGGCCTAAACACCATATATTTT
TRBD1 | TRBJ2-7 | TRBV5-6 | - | CASSVGQTIGYEQYF | TGTGCCAGCAGCGTGGGACAGACAATTGGATACGAGCAGTACTTC
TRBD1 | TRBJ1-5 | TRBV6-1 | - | CATTGTGGNQPQHF | TGTGCCACCACCGGGACAGGGGGCAATCAGCCCCAGCATTTT
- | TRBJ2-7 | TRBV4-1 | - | CASSDRDGSSYEQYF | TGCGCCAGCAGCGACCGGGACGGGAGCTCCTACGAGCAGTACTTC
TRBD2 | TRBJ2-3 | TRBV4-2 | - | CASSQSSGGPGTQYF | TGTGCCAGCAGCCAATCTAGCGGGGGACCGGGAACGCAGTATTTT
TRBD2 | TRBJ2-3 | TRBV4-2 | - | CASSQDASMLAGGRTDTQYF | TGTGCCAGCAGCCAAGACGCAAGCATGCTAGCGGGGGGAAGGACAGATACGCAGTATTTT
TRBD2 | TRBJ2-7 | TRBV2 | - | CASSGLGGTSYEQYF | TGTGCCAGCAGTGGATTGGGGGGGACCTCCTACGAGCAGTACTTC
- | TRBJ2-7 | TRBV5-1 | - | CASSRRGYEQYF | TGCGCCAGCAGCCGGCGGGGCTACGAGCAGTACTTC
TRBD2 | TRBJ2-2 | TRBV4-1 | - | CASSQEGLPGTGELFF | TGCGCCAGCAGCCAAGAGGGACTACCCGGCACCGGGGAGCTGTTTTTT
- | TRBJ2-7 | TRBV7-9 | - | CASSFYEGDIYEQYF | TGTGCCAGCAGCTTCTATGAGGGGGATATCTACGAGCAGTACTTC
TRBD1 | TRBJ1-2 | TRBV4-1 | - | CASSRGGENYGYTF | TGCGCCAGCAGCAGAGGGGGCGAGAATTATGGCTACACCTTC
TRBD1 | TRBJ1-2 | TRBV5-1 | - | CASSLEGQGTGGYTF | TGCGCCAGCAGCTTGGAAGGACAGGGCACGGGGGGCTACACCTTC
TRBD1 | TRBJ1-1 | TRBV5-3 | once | CARSLDRGNTEAFF | TGTGCCAGAAGCTTAGACAGGGGGAACACTGAAGCTTTCTTT
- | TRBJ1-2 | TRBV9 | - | CASSAAWGDYGYTF | TGTGCCAGCAGCGCTGCGTGGGGAGACTATGGCTACACCTTC
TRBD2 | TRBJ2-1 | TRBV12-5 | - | CASGLAGSNEQFF | TGTGCTAGTGGACTAGCGGGGTCCAATGAGCAGTTCTTC
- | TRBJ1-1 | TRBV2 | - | CASSLQRDTEAFF | TGTGCCAGCAGTCTCCAACGGGACACTGAAGCTTTCTTT
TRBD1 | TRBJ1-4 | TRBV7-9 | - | CASSLALGGTNEKLFF | TGTGCCAGCAGCTTAGCATTAGGGGGCACTAATGAAAAACTGTTTTTT
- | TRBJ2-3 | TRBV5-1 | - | CASSFYRTESSTDTQYF | TGCGCCAGCAGCTTCTATAGGACTGAATCTAGCACAGATACGCAGTATTTT
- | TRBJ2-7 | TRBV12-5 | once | CASGLGLFYEQYF | TGTGCTAGTGGTTTGGGACTGTTCTACGAGCAGTACTTC
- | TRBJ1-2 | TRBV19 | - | CASNTGNLGVTNYGYTF | TGTGCCAGTAACACCGGGAACCTAGGAGTAACCAACTATGGCTACACCTTC
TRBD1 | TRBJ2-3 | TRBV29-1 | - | CSGGTGADTQYF | TGCAGCGGGGGGACAGGGGCAGATACGCAGTATTTT
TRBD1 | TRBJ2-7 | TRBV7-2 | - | CASALDPGRGNEQYF | TGTGCCAGCGCCCTAGATCCGGGCAGGGGGAACGAGCAGTACTTC
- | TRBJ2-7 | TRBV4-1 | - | CASSQDPGNYEQYF | TGCGCCAGCAGCCAAGACCCAGGGAACTACGAGCAGTACTTC
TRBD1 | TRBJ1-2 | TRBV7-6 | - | CASSLARQGGAYGYTF | TGTGCCAGCAGCTTAGCGAGACAGGGGGGGGCTTATGGCTACACCTTC
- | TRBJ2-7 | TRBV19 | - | CASSTTGIPIYEQYF | TGTGCCAGTAGTACAACAGGTATTCCTATCTACGAGCAGTACTTC
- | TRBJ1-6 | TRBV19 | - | CASRLGQSNSPLHF | TGTGCCAGTAGGCTTGGACAGTCAAATTCACCCCTCCACTTT
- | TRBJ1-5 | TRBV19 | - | CASITTGGSNQPQHF | TGTGCCAGTATTACTACAGGTGGCAGCAATCAGCCCCAGCATTTT
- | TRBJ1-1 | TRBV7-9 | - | CASSPTGIPEAFF | TGTGCCAGCAGCCCCACAGGGATTCCTGAAGCTTTCTTT
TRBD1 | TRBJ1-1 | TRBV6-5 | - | CASSKNRGLGTEAFF | TGTGCCAGCAGTAAGAACAGGGGGCTCGGGACTGAAGCTTTCTTT
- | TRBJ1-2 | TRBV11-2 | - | CASSLGGRGYGYTF | TGTGCCAGCAGCCTTGGGGGCCGCGGCTATGGCTACACCTTC
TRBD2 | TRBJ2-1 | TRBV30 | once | CAWRGGGSSYNEQFF | TGTGCCTGGAGGGGCGGGGGGAGCTCCTACAATGAGCAGTTCTTC
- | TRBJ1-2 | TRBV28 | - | CASTTWGGYGYTF | TGTGCCAGCACTACGTGGGGGGGGTATGGCTACACCTTC
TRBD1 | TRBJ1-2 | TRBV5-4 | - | CASRPDRGKGYTF | TGTGCCAGCAGACCGGACAGGGGGAAAGGCTACACCTTC
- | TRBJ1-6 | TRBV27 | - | CASSFNRRNSPLHF | TGTGCCAGCAGTTTCAACAGGCGGAATTCACCCCTCCACTTT
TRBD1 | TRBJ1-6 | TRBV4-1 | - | CASSPRDSLSSYNSPLHF | TGCGCCAGCAGCCCTAGGGACAGCCTTAGCTCCTATAATTCACCCCTCCACTTT
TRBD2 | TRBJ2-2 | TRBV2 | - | CASRGGLAGTGELFF | TGTGCCAGCAGAGGGGGACTAGCGGGCACCGGGGAGCTGTTTTTT
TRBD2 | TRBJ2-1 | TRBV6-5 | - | CASSYGRENEQFF | TGTGCCAGCAGTTACGGGCGGGAGAATGAGCAGTTCTTC
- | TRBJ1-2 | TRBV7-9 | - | CASSLSGEVNYGYTF | TGTGCCAGCAGCTTATCGGGAGAAGTAAACTATGGCTACACCTTC
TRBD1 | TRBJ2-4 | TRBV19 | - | CASSIQGALGNIQYF | TGTGCCAGTAGTATACAGGGGGCGTTGGGAAACATTCAGTACTTC
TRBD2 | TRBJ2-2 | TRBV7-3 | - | CASSGTTGGELFF | TGTGCCAGCAGCGGGACTACCGGCGGGGAGCTGTTTTTT
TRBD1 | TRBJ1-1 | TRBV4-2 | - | CASSRQGLEAFF | TGTGCCAGCAGCCGACAGGGACTTGAAGCTTTCTTT
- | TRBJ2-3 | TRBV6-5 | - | CASRRGVTQYF | TGTGCCAGCAGACGCGGTGTTACGCAGTATTTT
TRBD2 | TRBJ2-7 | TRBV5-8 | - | CASHSGGTGYEQYF | TGTGCCAGCCACTCGGGAGGGACGGGCTACGAGCAGTACTTC
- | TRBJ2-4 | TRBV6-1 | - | CASSDTGIKNIQYF | TGTGCCAGCAGTGATACAGGGATCAAAAACATTCAGTACTTC
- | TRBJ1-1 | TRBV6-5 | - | CASSSPGTEAFF | TGTGCCAGCAGTTCTCCGGGGACTGAAGCTTTCTTT
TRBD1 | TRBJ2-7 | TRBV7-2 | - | CASSPGTGIYEQYF | TGTGCCAGCAGCCCGGGGACAGGGATATACGAGCAGTACTTC
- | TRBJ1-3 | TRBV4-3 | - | CASSQERDQVSGNTIYF | TGCGCCAGCAGCCAAGAGAGGGATCAGGTCTCTGGAAACACCATATATTTT
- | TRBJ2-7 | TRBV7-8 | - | CASSLEGGTGAENF | TGTGCCAGCAGCTTAGAGGGGGGGACGGGGGCGGAGAACTTC